The 12 T cell receptor beta chains below all came from one sample that was sequenced in a study of PD-1 blockade in mismatch repair-deficient tumors (dated by TCRdb to 2015 to 2018). The library was made by the immunoSEQ multiplex PCR assay. Imported from immuneACCESS, the table was reduced by TCRdb to in-frame sequences with V and J called. These copies leave out some clones; in studies compared against another copy, an unresolved V gene accounts for under half, and the cause of the remainder is not known. The sample has approximately 37,000 clones on record, about 85% of them singletons. In total, the top ten clones hold approximately 3.6% of the sample. Material: peripheral blood, obtained about 81 weeks after starting pembrolizumab. These receptors came from an adult with mismatch repair-deficient cancer.

This clone was observed once. The chain uses TRBV27 and TRBJ1-1; tentatively, D is TRBD1 (6 bases). With 6 bases removed from V and 5 bases from J, the gap between germline ends came to 7 bases. Germline CDR1 reads MNHEY; CDR2 reads SMNVEV (reference sequence). CDR3 length equals 11 residues. CDR3: CASRRGTEAFF. CDR3 nucleotides: TGTGCCAGCAGAAGGGGGACTGAAGCTTTCTTT.

CDR3 sequence: CASKQTSGFTDTQYF. CDR3 sequence (DNA): TGTGCCAGCAAGCAGACTAGCGGGTTCACAGATACGCAGTATTTT. V gene TRBV5-4 combines with J gene TRBJ2-3; 10 bases match TRBD2. V gave up 6 bases and J gave up 2 bases; unmatched junction bases: 6. The CDR3 is 15 amino acids. Germline V CDR1 and CDR2: SGHNT, YYREEE (reference sequence).

V gene TRBV7-6 combines with J gene TRBJ2-2; weak D call: TRBD1 (5 bases). Looked up from germline, CDR1 is SGHVS and CDR2 is FNYEAQ. The length of the CDR3 is 15 residues. Trimming shortened V by 1 base and J by 4 bases, and 10 bases separated the two germline ends. CDR3 residues: CASSLETVTTGELFF. For the CDR3, the DNA is TGTGCCAGCAGCTTAGAGACAGTTACCACCGGGGAGCTGTTTTTT.

The CDR3 bases are TGTGCCAGCACGACGGCAGATACGCAGTATTTT. Translated, it gives CASTTADTQYF. The rearrangement links TRBV6-5 to TRBJ2-3; D is unresolved. Trimming cost V 7 bases and J 4 bases, with 6 bases left between them. Germline V gene sequence: CDR1 MNHEY, CDR2 SVGAGI. This CDR3 is built from 11 residues.

The genes are TRBV29-1 and TRBJ1-2; D ambiguous. Germline CDR1 is SQVTM and CDR2 is ANQGSEA. The V end was cut by 1 base, the J end by 0 bases, with 9 bases between. This CDR3 has 14 residues. The CDR3: CSVEGRQTNYGYTF. The CDR3 coding sequence is TGCAGCGTTGAAGGGAGGCAGACTAACTATGGCTACACCTTC.

The V gene is TRBV15, the J gene TRBJ2-1; D is unclear. There are 17 residues in the CDR3. Between the trimmed V and J ends, which lost 3 bases and 3 bases, there was a span of 18 bases. Germline lookup yields CDR1 LNHNV and CDR2 YYDKDF (reference sequence). The CDR3 DNA reads TGTGCCACCAGCAGGGGGTTTATGGGCGGACGCTACAATGAGCAGTTCTTC. This encodes CATSRGFMGGRYNEQFF.

CDR3 DNA sequence: TGTGCCAGCAGCCCCCTGGGACTAGCGAGAGCGTACAATGAGCAGTTCTTC. Translating gives CASSPLGLARAYNEQFF. The chain has TRBV9 and TRBJ2-1; 10 positions agree with TRBD2. CDR3 length equals 17 residues. The germline V gene encodes CDR1 SGDLS and CDR2 YYNGEE. With V trimmed by 4 bases and J by 4 bases, 11 bases remained unmatched.

The V gene is TRBV7-2, the J gene TRBJ2-5, with D possibly matching TRBD1 (6 bases). Germline-derived CDR1 and CDR2 are SGHTA and FQGNSA. The CDR3 extends over 15 amino acids. Trimming took off 4 bases at V and 2 bases at J, with 14 bases between the two ends. Here the CDR3 reads CASSSRAGAQETQYF. CDR3 DNA: TGTGCCAGCAGCTCTCGGGCAGGGGCGCAAGAGACCCAGTACTTC.

CDR3 loop: CAGSGTDNTGELFF. In DNA, the CDR3 is TGTGCCGGATCCGGGACAGATAACACCGGGGAGCTGTTTTTT. The gene calls are TRBV2 and TRBJ2-2, with TRBD1 matching over 7 bases. The CDR3 is 14 residues long. V was clipped by 11 bases and J by 2 bases; unmatched bases: 8. In germline, CDR1 is SNHLY, CDR2 FYNNEI.

This clone was found once. J is TRBJ2-7 and V is TRBV4-1; the D gene is possibly TRBD2 (6 bases). Trimming took off 4 bases at V and 5 bases at J, with 21 bases between the two ends. Germline V CDR1 and CDR2: MGHRA, YSYEKL. The CDR3 consists of 16 residues. CDR3 sequence reads: CASSLRDSLYRDEQYF. CDR3 DNA sequence: TGCGCCAGCAGCCTGCGGGACTCCCTTTATAGAGACGAGCAGTACTTC.

The chain uses TRBV5-1 and TRBJ2-3, with 8 bases lining up with TRBD1. The germline V gene encodes CDR1 SGHRS and CDR2 YFSETQ. V gave up 0 bases and J gave up 2 bases; unmatched junction bases: 2. The CDR3 sequence is 15 residues long. CDR3 protein: CASSLGQGNTDTQYF. DNA of the CDR3: TGCGCCAGCAGCTTGGGACAGGGGAACACAGATACGCAGTATTTT.

The chain combines TRBV5-1 with TRBJ2-1, with D unresolved. Trimming left V 0 bases short and J 1 base short, with 11 bases between. The CDR3 contains 16 residues. Germline lookup yields CDR1 SGHRS and CDR2 YFSETQ. This CDR3 reads CASSLVPAESYNEQFF. The CDR3 DNA sequence: TGCGCCAGCAGCTTGGTTCCAGCAGAATCCTACAATGAGCAGTTCTTC.